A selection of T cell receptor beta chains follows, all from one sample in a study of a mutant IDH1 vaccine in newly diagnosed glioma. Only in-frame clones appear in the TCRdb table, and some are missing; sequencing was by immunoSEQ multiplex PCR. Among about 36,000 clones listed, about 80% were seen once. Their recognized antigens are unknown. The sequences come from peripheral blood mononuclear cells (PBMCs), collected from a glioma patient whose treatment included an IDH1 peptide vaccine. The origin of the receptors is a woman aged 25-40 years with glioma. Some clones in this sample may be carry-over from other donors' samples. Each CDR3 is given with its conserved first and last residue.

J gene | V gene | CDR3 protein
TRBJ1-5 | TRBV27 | CASRSGGQPQHF
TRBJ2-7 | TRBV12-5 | CASVGGKRGGPYEQYF
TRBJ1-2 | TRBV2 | CASSEGGGYTF
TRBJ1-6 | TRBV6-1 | CASSDLRVSYNSPLHF
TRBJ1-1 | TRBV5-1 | CASSSRTGEITEAFF
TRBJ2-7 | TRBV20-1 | CSAAVGYEQYF
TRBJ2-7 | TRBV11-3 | CASSLMADYYEQYF
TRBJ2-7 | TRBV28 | CASSPAYEQYF
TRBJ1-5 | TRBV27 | CASGGTGSNQPQHF
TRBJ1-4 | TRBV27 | CASSLSARGRGEKLFF
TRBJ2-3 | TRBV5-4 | CASSLFGGASSGDTQYF
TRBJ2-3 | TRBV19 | CASAETSGSTDTQYF
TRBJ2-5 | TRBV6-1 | CASSEGPARQTQYF
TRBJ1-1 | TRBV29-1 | CSVGVTEAFF
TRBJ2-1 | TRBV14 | CASSQVGPRNEQFF
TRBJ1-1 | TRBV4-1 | CASSQEVTVGAFF
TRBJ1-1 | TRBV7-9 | CASSQGYILNTEAFF
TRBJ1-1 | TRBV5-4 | CASSAPPSRFMNTEAFF
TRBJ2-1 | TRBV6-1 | CASSDPLAGDWGNEQFF
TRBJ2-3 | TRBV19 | CASNLKGRDTDTQYF
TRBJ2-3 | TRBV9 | CASSVGGGPGDTQYF